Each of the 10 T cell receptor beta chains below was sequenced from the same sample in a study of T cell responses to AZD1222 COVID-19 vaccine. The assay was immunoSEQ multiplex PCR, and TCRdb's table has in-frame clones only and misses some. The table records about 110,000 clones, approximately 90% of them present only once. The specimen was peripheral blood, collected on day 0 of MenACWY control vaccination. The receptors derive from an adult in good health.

This chain joins TRBV7-9 and TRBJ2-1; the match to TRBD2 covers 9 bases. CDR3 length: 15 residues. Losses at the gene ends were 4 bases for V and 14 bases for J; bases not matched to a gene: 15. Germline V CDR1 and CDR2: SEHNR, FQNEAQ (reference sequence). CDR3 bases: TGTGCCAGCAGCTCCGTTAGCGGGGGCCCTAATAGTGAGTTCTTC. It specifies CASSSVSGGPNSEFF.

This clone was seen a handful of times. The chain has TRBV18 and TRBJ2-7; 7 bases fit TRBD1. CDR1 and CDR2 (germline): KGHSH, LQKENI. Trimming cost V 0 bases and J 4 bases; bases outside gene matches: 3. The CDR3 has 14 amino acids. CDR3 amino acids: CASSPPGQLYEQYF. The CDR3 DNA reads TGTGCCAGCTCACCACCGGGACAGCTTTACGAGCAGTACTTC.

The V call is TRBV6-5, the J call TRBJ2-7, with 8 nucleotides matching TRBD1. Trimming removed 7 bases from V and 3 bases from J; junction bases left unmatched: 8. This CDR3 region has 14 residues. Germline CDR1 MNHEY, CDR2 SVGAGI. The DNA for the CDR3 is TGTGCCAGCACCTCCGCTGGACAGGGCTACGAGCAGTACTTC. Protein: CASTSAGQGYEQYF.

The rearrangement links TRBV2 to TRBJ2-2; D uncertain. The CDR3 extends over 14 amino acids. Trimming took 6 bases from V and 1 from J, leaving 9 bases between them. The V gene's germline CDR1 is SNHLY and CDR2 FYNNEI. The CDR3 DNA follows: TGTGCCAGCAGCTTGGACCTGAACACCGGGGAGCTGTTTTTT. Residues: CASSLDLNTGELFF.

The V gene is TRBV6-5, the J gene TRBJ2-7; 7 bases are shared with TRBD1. This CDR3 is built from 13 residues. Germline V gene data show CDR1 as MNHEY and CDR2 as SVGAGI. With V trimmed by 11 bases and J by 2 bases, 9 bases remained unmatched. CDR3 sequence: CASTRGQTYEQYF. Here the CDR3 DNA reads TGTGCCTCCACCCGGGGACAGACCTACGAGCAGTACTTC.

This chain uses TRBV24-1 with TRBJ2-7; 11 bases map to TRBD1. With 3 bases clipped from V and 3 bases from J, the junction kept 3 bases outside the gene matches. The CDR3 contains 15 residues. The germline V gene encodes CDR1 KGHDR and CDR2 SFDVKD. The CDR3 bases are TGTGCCACCAGTGATCCCGGGACAGGGGGCTACGAGCAGTACTTC. This sequence encodes CATSDPGTGGYEQYF.

The rearrangement uses TRBV9 and TRBJ2-2, with D possibly matching TRBD2 (5 bases). Trimming took 0 bases from V and 6 from J, leaving 15 bases between them. The CDR3 is 16 amino acids. CDR1 and CDR2 from the germline V gene are SGDLS and YYNGEE. The CDR3 DNA reads as TGTGCCAGCAGCGTAGGACCAGCGGCTAACCCCGGGGAGCTGTTTTTT. Translation: CASSVGPAANPGELFF.

The table lists this clone with a few counts. The chain is built from TRBV7-3 and TRBJ2-5; D assignment may be TRBD1 or TRBD2 (5 bases each). Germline CDR1 reads SGHTA; CDR2 reads FQGTGA. The CDR3 is made up of 14 amino acids. The V gene lost 0 bases and the J gene lost 5 bases, with 10 bases spanning the gap. CDR3 loop: CASSLTGTRETQYF. The CDR3 bases are TGTGCCAGCAGCTTAACAGGGACCCGGGAGACCCAGTACTTC. The whole variable domain, filled in from reference TRBV7-3 and TRBJ2-5, reads GAGVSQTPSNKVTEKGKYVELRCDPISGHTALYWYRQSLGQGPEFLIYFQGTGAADDSGLPNDRFFAVRPEGSVSTLKIQRTERGDSAVYLCASSLTGTRETQYFGPGTRLLVL.

In this sample, this clone turned up a few times. The chain joins TRBV19 to TRBJ1-5; D unresolved. This CDR3 contains 14 residues. Trimming pared 5 bases from V and 4 bases from J, leaving 12 bases between. Germline CDR1 LNHDA, CDR2 SQIVND (reference sequence). CDR3 bases: TGTGCCAGTAGTGTCCTGATCGAAAATCAGCCCCAGCATTTT. It is translated as CASSVLIENQPQHF. The full variable domain, its missing parts supplied by reference TRBV19 and TRBJ1-5, is DGGITQSPKYLFRKEGQNVTLSCEQNLNHDAMYWYRQDPGQGLRLIYYSQIVNDFQKGDIAEGYSVSREKKESFPLTVTSAQKNPTAFYLCASSVLIENQPQHFGDGTRLSIL.

The rearrangement links TRBV30 to TRBJ2-2; D remains unclear. V gave up 2 bases and J gave up 1 base, with 5 bases separating them. Germline lookup yields CDR1 GTSNPN and CDR2 SVGIG (reference sequence). CDR3 length: 13 amino acids. Written as DNA, the CDR3 is TGTGCCTGGAGTATGAGGAACACCGGGGAGCTGTTTTTT. This translates into CAWSMRNTGELFF.